This T cell receptor beta chain is drawn from a study of Graves' ophthalmopathy and Graves' hyperthyroidism. In this sample, this clonotype turned up many times. Germline V CDR1 and CDR2: SGHNT, YENEEA. The length of the CDR3 is 14 residues. The V end was cut by 3 bases, the J end by 0 bases, with 9 bases between. All donors with ophthalmopathy were recorded as having moderate-to-severe activity, CAS ≥3, NOSPECS ≥4 and a duration under 3 months. The PBMCs originated from roughly 10 ml of fresh peripheral blood. Amplification of the TCR beta CDR3 regions used RNA transcripts (as template). The workflow started with a first-round RT-PCR run with HTBI primers and then moved on to a second-round multiplex PCR. MiXCR, applied by TCRdb to the multiplex PCR reads, yields one record per CDR3 protein. There are about half a million distinct CDR3 sequences in the sample; approximately 15% occur only once, and 9.8% lies in the top ten.

Sequenced sample: blood. The rearrangement uses TRBV11-3 and TRBJ2-7; unclear D gene. This receptor was taken from a woman aged 30 to 39 with Graves' ophthalmopathy. The CDR3 DNA sequence: TGTGCCAGCAGCTTTGGTTCAGACTCCTACGAGCAGTACTTC. Its protein product is CASSFGSDSYEQYF. Supplemented by reference TRBV11-3 and TRBJ2-7, the full variable domain reads EAGVVQSPRYKIIEKKQPVAFWCNPISGHNTLYWYLQNLGQGPELLIRYENEEAVDDSQLPKDRFSAERLKGVDSTLKIQPAELGDSAVYLCASSFGSDSYEQYFGPGTRLTVT.